This T cell receptor (beta chain) was sequenced during a study of T cells in localized non-small cell lung cancer. Sequenced by immunoSEQ multiplex PCR; TCRdb stores in-frame clones only, minus some. The repertoire holds 25,000 to 30,000 clones, with roughly four fifths as singletons. Turning to this clone: The antigen is not known.

Germline CDR1 and CDR2: SGHTA and FQGNSA. The junction had 10 bases not matched to a gene; V was cut back by 2 bases and J by 4 bases. The CDR3 runs to 17 residues. Findings of the study overall: Only one tumor region went through sequencing, so heterogeneity may still be there. An association was observed between higher blood T cell density and longer overall survival.

This chain joins TRBV7-2 and TRBJ1-4, with 7 bases lining up with TRBD1. The material sequenced was peripheral blood mononuclear cells, taken before any cancer treatment. This clonotype was obtained from a man aged 40 to 69 with stage III lung adenocarcinoma. This CDR3 reads CASSLSLGTAFNEKLFF. CDR3 DNA: TGTGCCAGCAGCTTATCGTTGGGGACAGCCTTTAATGAAAAACTGTTTTTT.